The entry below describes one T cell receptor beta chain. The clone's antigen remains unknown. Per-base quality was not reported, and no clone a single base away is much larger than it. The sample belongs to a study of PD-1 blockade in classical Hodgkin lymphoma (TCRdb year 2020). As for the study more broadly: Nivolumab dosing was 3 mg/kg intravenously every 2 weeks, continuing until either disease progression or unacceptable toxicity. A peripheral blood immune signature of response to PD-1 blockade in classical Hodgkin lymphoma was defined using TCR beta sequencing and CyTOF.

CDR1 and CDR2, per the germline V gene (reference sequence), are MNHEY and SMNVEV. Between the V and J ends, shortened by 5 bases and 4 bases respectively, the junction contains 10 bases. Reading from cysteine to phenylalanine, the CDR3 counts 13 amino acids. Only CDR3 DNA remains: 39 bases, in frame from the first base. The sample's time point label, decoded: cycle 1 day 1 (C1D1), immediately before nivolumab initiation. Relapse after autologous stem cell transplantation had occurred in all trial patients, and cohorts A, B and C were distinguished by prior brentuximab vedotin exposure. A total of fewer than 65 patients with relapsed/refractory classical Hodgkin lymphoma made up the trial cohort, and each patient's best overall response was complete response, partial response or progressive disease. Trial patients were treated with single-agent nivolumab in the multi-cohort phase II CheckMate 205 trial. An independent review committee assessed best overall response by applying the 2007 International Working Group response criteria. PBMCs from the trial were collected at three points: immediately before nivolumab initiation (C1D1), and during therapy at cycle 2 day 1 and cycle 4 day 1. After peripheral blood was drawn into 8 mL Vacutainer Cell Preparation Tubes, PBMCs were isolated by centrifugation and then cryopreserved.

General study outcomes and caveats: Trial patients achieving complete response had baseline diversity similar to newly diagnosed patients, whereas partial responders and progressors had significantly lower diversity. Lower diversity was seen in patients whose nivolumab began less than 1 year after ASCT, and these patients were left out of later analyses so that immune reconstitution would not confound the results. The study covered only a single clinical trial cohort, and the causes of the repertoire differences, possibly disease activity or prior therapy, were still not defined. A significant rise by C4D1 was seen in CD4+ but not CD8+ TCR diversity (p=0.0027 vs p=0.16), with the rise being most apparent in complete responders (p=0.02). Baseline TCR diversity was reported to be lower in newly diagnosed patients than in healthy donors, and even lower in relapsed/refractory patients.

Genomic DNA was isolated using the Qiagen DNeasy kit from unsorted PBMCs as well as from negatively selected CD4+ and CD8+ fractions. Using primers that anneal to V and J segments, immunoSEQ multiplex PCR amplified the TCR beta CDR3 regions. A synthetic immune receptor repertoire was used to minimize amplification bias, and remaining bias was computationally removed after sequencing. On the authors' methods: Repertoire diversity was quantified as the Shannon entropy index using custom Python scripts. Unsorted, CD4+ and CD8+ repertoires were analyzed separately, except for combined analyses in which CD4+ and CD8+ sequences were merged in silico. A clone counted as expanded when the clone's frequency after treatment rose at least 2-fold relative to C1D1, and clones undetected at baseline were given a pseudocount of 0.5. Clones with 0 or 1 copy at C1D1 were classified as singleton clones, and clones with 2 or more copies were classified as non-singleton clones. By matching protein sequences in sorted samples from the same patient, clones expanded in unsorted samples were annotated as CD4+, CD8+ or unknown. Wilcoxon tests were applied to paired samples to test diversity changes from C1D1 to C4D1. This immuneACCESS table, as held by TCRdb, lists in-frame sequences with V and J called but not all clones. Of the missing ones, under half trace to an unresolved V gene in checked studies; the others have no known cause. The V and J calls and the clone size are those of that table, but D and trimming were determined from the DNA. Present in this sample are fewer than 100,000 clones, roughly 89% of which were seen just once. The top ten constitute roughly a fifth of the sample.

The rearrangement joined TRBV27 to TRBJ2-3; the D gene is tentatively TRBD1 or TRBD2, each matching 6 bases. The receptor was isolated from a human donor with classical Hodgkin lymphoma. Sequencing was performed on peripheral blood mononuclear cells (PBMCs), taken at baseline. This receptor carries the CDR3 CASSPGGPDTQYF. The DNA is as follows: TGTGCCAGCAGTCCCGGGGGCCCAGATACGCAGTATTTT.